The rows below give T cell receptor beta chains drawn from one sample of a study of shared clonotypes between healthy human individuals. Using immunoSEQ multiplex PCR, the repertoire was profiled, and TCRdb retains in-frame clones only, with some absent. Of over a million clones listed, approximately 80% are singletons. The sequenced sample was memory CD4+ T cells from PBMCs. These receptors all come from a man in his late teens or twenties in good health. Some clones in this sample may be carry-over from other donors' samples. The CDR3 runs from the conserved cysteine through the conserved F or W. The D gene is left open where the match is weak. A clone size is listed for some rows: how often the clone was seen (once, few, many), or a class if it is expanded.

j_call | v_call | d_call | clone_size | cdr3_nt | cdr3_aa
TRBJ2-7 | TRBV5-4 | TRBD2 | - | TGTGCCAGCAGCGAAAGTTTCAGCGGGACCACCTACGAGCAGTACTTC | CASSESFSGTTYEQYF
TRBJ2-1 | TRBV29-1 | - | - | TGCAGCGTTGCACGTCTAGCGTTTTTGAATGAGCAGTTCTTC | CSVARLAFLNEQFF
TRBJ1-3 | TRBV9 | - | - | TGTGCCAGCAGCGTAGAGGACAGCTCTGGAAACACCATATATTTT | CASSVEDSSGNTIYF
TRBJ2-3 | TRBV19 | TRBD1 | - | TGTGCCAGTAGTACCTCAGGGGGAACAGATACGCAGTATTTT | CASSTSGGTDTQYF
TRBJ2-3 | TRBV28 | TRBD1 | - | TGTGCCACGATGACAGGGCCAACAGATACGCAGTATTTT | CATMTGPTDTQYF
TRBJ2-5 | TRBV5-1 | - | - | TGCGCCAGCAGCTTGGCCGGAACAGGCCAAGAGACCCAGTACTTC | CASSLAGTGQETQYF
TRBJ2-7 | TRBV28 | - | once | TGTGCCAGCAGTACGGGTAGCGGCTACGAGCAGTACTTC | CASSTGSGYEQYF
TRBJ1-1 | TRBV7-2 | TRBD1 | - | TGTGCCAGCAGCTTCAGAGGGGGCAGCGCTGAAGCTTTCTTT | CASSFRGGSAEAFF
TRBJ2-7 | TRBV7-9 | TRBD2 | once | TGTGCCACCGCCCAGCGGGAGGGTCCCGCGGGCTACGAGCAGTACTTC | CATAQREGPAGYEQYF
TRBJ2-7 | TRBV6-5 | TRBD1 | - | TGTGCCAGCGTTAGGGGGACAGGGGCCTACGAGCAGTACTTC | CASVRGTGAYEQYF
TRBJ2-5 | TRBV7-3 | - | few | TGTGCCAGCAGACACCGGACGCAAGAGACCCAGTACTTC | CASRHRTQETQYF
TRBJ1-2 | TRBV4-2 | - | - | TGTGCCAGCAGCCCCGAATCGACGGATGAAGTCTATGGCTACACCTTC | CASSPESTDEVYGYTF
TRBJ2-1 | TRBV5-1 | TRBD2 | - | TGCGCCAGCAGTCGGAATAGCGGGGTCGGAAATGAGCAGTTCTTC | CASSRNSGVGNEQFF
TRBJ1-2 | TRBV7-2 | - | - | TGTGCCAGCAGCTTAAACTCGGAAGGAGGCGATGGCTACACCTTC | CASSLNSEGGDGYTF
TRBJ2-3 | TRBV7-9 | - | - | TGTGCCAGCAGCCCCTTAAGTAGCGCAGATACGCAGTATTTT | CASSPLSSADTQYF
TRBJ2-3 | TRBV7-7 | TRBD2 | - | TGTGCCAGCAGCTTAGGTCCGGCTAGCGGAGGGGATACGCAGTATTTT | CASSLGPASGGDTQYF
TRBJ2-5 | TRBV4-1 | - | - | TGCGCCAGCAGCCAAGGCACCAACGGGATTCAAGAGACCCAGTACTTC | CASSQGTNGIQETQYF
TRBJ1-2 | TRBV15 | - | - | TGTGCCACCAGCAGAGGGGGCCCCGGGCGGCACTACACCTTC | CATSRGGPGRHYTF
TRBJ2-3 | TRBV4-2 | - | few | TGTGCCAGCAGCCCACCCTCCACAGATACGCAGTATTTT | CASSPPSTDTQYF
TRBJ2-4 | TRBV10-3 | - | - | TGTGCCATCAGTGACACGGACCCCACCAAAAACATTCAGTACTTC | CAISDTDPTKNIQYF
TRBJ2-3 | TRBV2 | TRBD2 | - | TGTGCCAGCAGTGAAAAGACAGCGGGAGGGGTGGATACGCAGTATTTT | CASSEKTAGGVDTQYF
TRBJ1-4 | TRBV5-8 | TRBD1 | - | TGTGCCAGCAGCGCCCCACAGGGGGTGGATGAAAAACTGTTTTTT | CASSAPQGVDEKLFF
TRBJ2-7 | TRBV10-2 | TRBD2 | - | TGCGCCGGCGAGCGGACTAGCGGGAGAAGCCACGAGCAGTACTTC | CAGERTSGRSHEQYF
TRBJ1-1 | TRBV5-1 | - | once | TGCGCCAGCAGCTTCGGCATGACGAACACTGAAGCTTTCTTT | CASSFGMTNTEAFF
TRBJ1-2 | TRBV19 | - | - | TGTGCCAGTAGTAGGGGTAGTCGGTCCTATGGCTACACCTTC | CASSRGSRSYGYTF
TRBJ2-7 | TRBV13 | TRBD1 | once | TGTGCCAGCAGCCAGAGGGGGCTATGGTCCTACGAGCAGTACTTC | CASSQRGLWSYEQYF
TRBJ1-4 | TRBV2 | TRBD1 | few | TGTGCCAGCAGACCAGGGGGCTTGGGTGAAAAACTGTTTTTT | CASRPGGLGEKLFF
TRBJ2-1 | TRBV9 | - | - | TGTGCCAGCAGCACTGGAGGGCCTGCGTCTGAGCAGTTCTTC | CASSTGGPASEQFF
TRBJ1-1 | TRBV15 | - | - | TGTGCCACCAGCAGAGGTCTGAACACTGAAGCTTTCTTT | CATSRGLNTEAFF
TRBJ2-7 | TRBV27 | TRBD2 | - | TGTGCCAGCAGCTGGGCCGTTAGCGGGAGGGTATACGAGCAGTACTTC | CASSWAVSGRVYEQYF
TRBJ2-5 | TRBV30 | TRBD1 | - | TGTGCCTGGAACCTAATTCGGGACAGGCCACAAGAGACCCAGTACTTC | CAWNLIRDRPQETQYF
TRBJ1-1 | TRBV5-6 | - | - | TGTGCCAGCAGCTTGGCACTTGGGACCACTGAAGCTTTCTTT | CASSLALGTTEAFF
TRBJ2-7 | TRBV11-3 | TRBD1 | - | TGTGCCAGCAGCTCCCGGGACAGGACCTCCTACGAGCAGTACTTC | CASSSRDRTSYEQYF
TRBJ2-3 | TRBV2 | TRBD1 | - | TGTGCCAGCAGTACGGGACAGGGGATGGCAGATACGCAGTATTTT | CASSTGQGMADTQYF
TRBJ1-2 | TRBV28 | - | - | TGTGCCAGCAGCCGTCCCGCTAGTGTCCGCAACTATGGCTACACCTTC | CASSRPASVRNYGYTF
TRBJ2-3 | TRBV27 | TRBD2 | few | TGTGCCAGCAAACGAAAACCTAGCGGGGGGACAGATACGCAGTATTTT | CASKRKPSGGTDTQYF
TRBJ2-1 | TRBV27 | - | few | TGTGCCAGCACCACTAAGGGGGAACACTCCTACAATGAGCAGTTCTTC | CASTTKGEHSYNEQFF
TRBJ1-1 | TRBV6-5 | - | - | TGTGCCAGCAGTTACTCGTTGAACACTGAAGCTTTCTTT | CASSYSLNTEAFF
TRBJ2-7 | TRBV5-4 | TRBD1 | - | TGTGCCACCAGACAGGGTGTAGCGCTCGAGCAGTACTTC | CATRQGVALEQYF
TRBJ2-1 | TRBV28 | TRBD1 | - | TGTGCCAGCAGTATGATCCGACAGGGTGGGCATGAGCAGTTCTTC | CASSMIRQGGHEQFF
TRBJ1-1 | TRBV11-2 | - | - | TGTGCCAGCAGCTTAGTGGGGCAGGGTGCTGAAGCTTTCTTT | CASSLVGQGAEAFF
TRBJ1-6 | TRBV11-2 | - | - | TGTGCCAGCAGCTTTTACGGGAATTCACCCCTCCACTTT | CASSFYGNSPLHF
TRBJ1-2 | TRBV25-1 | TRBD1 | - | TGTGCCAGCAGTGGAAAGACAGGGGCAGCAATCGGCTACACCTTC | CASSGKTGAAIGYTF
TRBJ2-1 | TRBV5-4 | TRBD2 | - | TGTGCCAGCAGCTTGACTAGCGGGAATGAGCAGTTCTTC | CASSLTSGNEQFF
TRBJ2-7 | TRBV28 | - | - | TGTGCCAGCACCCCCCCGGGGTCCCGCTACGAGCAGTACTTC | CASTPPGSRYEQYF
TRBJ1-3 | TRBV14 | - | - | TGTGCCAGCAGCCAAGATTGGTGGTGGGTCCCTGGAAACACCATATATTTT | CASSQDWWWVPGNTIYF